A single sample is the source of the 11 T cell receptor beta chains below, sequenced in a study of cytomegalovirus exposure and HLA in healthy donors. It was with 60 Vbeta and 13 Jbeta primers that the PCR ran. Sequencing used immunoSEQ multiplex PCR; TCRdb keeps in-frame clones, though not all of them. The data show roughly 130,000 clones, 75% to 85% seen once. Sequencing used PBMCs. These receptors were taken from a man aged 35 to 55 in good health and CMV-seronegative.

The V and J genes are TRBV27 and TRBJ2-1; TRBD2 matches 9 bases. Germline trimming cut 2 bases from V and 9 bases from J; bases unmatched to any gene: 5. CDR3 length equals 14 residues. CDR1 and CDR2 from the germline V gene are MNHEY and SMNVEV (reference sequence). Here the CDR3 DNA reads TGTGCCAGCAGTTTAGCGGGAGGGTCCTTTGAGCAGTTCTTC. Translating gives CASSLAGGSFEQFF.

This clone was counted a single time. The chain couples TRBV30 to TRBJ1-5, with 7 bases aligning to TRBD1. The CDR3 runs to 13 residues. The junction had 3 bases not matched to a gene; V was cut back by 4 bases and J by 3 bases. The germline CDR1 and CDR2 sequences are GTSNPN and SVGIG (reference sequence). The CDR3 sequence is CAWTDRINQPQHF. DNA of the CDR3: TGTGCCTGGACGGACAGGATCAATCAGCCCCAGCATTTT.

The rearrangement uses TRBV28 and TRBJ1-5; D is possibly TRBD1 (5 bases). Trimming took off 5 bases at V and 3 bases at J, with 11 bases between the two ends. The CDR3 extends over 14 amino acids. CDR1 and CDR2 (germline): MDHEN, SYDVKM. The CDR3 region has the DNA TGTGCCAGCAGTACATCGACAGTCAATCAGCCCCAGCATTTT. Protein sequence: CASSTSTVNQPQHF. The variable domain in full, with the rest retrieved from reference TRBV28 and TRBJ1-5, is DVKVTQSSRYLVKRTGEKVFLECVQDMDHENMFWYRQDPGLGLRLIYFSYDVKMKEKGDIPEGYSVSREKKERFSLILESASTNQTSMYLCASSTSTVNQPQHFGDGTRLSIL.

This clone was found once. The chain is built from TRBV18 and TRBJ1-6; TRBD1 is a possible D gene (6 bases). CDR3 length: 16 residues. V lost 2 bases and J lost 9, with 17 bases in between. Germline CDR1 and CDR2: KGHSH and LQKENI. CDR3: CASSPDGAGAGSPLHF. Here the CDR3 DNA reads TGTGCCAGCTCACCAGACGGGGCAGGGGCAGGTTCACCCCTCCACTTT.

The chain joins TRBV19 to TRBJ1-5, with 7 bases fitting TRBD1. This CDR3 contains 14 residues. The germline gives CDR1 LNHDA, CDR2 SQIVND (reference sequence). Germline trimming cut 7 bases from V and 3 bases from J; bases unmatched to any gene: 6. The CDR3 DNA reads as TGTGCCAGTAAGGGACAGCAATACAATCAGCCCCAGCATTTT. Encoded protein: CASKGQQYNQPQHF.

This clone was found a few times. The V and J genes are TRBV7-2 and TRBJ2-5, with D possibly TRBD2 on 6 matching bases. Per germline, CDR1 SGHTA and CDR2 FQGNSA. The CDR3 extends over 15 amino acids. The ends were cut back, 5 bases at V and 5 bases at J, with 18 bases in the middle. CDR3 residues: CASSPNMGGGETQYF. In DNA, the CDR3 is TGTGCCAGCAGCCCCAACATGGGTGGGGGGGAGACCCAGTACTTC. Full variable domain (outside the CDR3, taken from reference TRBV7-2 and TRBJ2-5): GAGVSQSPSNKVTEKGKDVELRCDPISGHTALYWYRQSLGQGLEFLIYFQGNSAPDKSGLPSDRFSAERTGGSVSTLTIQRTQQEDSAVYLCASSPNMGGGETQYFGPGTRLLVL.

The chain links TRBV18 to TRBJ2-5, with D perhaps matching TRBD2 (6 bases). The germline CDR1 and CDR2 sequences are KGHSH and LQKENI. V shed 6 bases and J shed 1 base, with 9 bases lying between them. The CDR3 has 13 residues. The chain's CDR3 is CASSVGGQETQYF. In nucleotides, the CDR3 is TGTGCCAGCTCGGTGGGAGGCCAAGAGACCCAGTACTTC.

The chain is built from TRBV5-1 and TRBJ2-2; 7 bases fit TRBD1. The CDR3 covers 16 residues. The trim removed 4 bases at V and 0 bases at J, leaving 6 bases unmatched. Germline CDR1 and CDR2: SGHRS and YFSETQ. CDR3 in amino acids: CASSVTGTANTGELFF. CDR3 DNA sequence: TGCGCCAGCAGCGTAACCGGGACAGCGAACACCGGGGAGCTGTTTTTT. Drawing the rest from reference TRBV5-1 and TRBJ2-2, the complete variable domain is KAGVTQTPRYLIKTRGQQVTLSCSPISGHRSVSWYQQTPGQGLQFLFEYFSETQRNKGNFPGRFSGRQFSNSRSEMNVSTLELGDSALYLCASSVTGTANTGELFFGEGSRLTVL.

The chain joins TRBV5-1 to TRBJ1-2; 12 bases are shared with TRBD1. Germline V CDR1 and CDR2: SGHRS, YFSETQ. This CDR3 spans 17 amino acids. J gave up 12 bases and V 0 bases, and 15 bases lay outside the gene matches. For the CDR3, the DNA is TGCGCCAGCAGCTTGGCGTCTTCCGGGACAGGGGGCCCAGACGACACCTTC. Amino acid sequence: CASSLASSGTGGPDDTF.

The rearrangement joins TRBV19 to TRBJ1-4, with a possible D match to TRBD1 (6 bases). The CDR3 runs to 12 residues. V was shortened by 6 bases and J by 5 bases, with 7 bases between the two germline ends. Germline V gene data show CDR1 as LNHDA and CDR2 as SQIVND (reference sequence). CDR3 DNA: TGTGCCAGTAGGGGGGCAAATGAAAAACTGTTTTTT. This codes for CASRGANEKLFF.

Note on this clone: Within the sample, other DNA sequences also encode this same CDR3. The chain employs TRBV30 and TRBJ2-7; D is undetermined. Germline V gene sequence: CDR1 GTSNPN, CDR2 SVGIG (reference sequence). The V end was cut by 4 bases, the J end by 2 bases, with 9 bases between. This CDR3 is built from 12 residues. The CDR3 protein is CAWTPDTYEQYF. Here the CDR3 DNA reads TGTGCCTGGACCCCAGATACCTACGAGCAGTACTTC.